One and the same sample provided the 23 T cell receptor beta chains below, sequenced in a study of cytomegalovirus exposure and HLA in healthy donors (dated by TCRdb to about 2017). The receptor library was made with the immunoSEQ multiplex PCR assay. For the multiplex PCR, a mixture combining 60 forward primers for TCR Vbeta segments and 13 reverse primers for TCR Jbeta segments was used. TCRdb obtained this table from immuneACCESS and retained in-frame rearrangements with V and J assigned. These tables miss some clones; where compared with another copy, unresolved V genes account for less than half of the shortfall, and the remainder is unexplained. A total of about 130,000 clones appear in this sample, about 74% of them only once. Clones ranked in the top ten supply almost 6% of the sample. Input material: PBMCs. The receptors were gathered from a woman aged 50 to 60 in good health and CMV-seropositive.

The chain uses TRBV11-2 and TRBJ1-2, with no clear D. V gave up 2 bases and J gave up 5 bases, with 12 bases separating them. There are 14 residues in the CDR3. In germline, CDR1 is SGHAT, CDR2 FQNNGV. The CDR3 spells CASSLLFASYGYTF. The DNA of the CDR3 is TGTGCCAGCAGCTTACTCTTCGCGAGTTATGGCTACACCTTC.

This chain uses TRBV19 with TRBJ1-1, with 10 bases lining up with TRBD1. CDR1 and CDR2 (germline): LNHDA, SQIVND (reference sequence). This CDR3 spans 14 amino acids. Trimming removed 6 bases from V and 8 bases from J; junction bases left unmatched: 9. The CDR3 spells CASRYGTGEDEAFF. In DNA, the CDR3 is TGTGCCAGTAGATATGGGACAGGGGAGGACGAAGCTTTCTTT.

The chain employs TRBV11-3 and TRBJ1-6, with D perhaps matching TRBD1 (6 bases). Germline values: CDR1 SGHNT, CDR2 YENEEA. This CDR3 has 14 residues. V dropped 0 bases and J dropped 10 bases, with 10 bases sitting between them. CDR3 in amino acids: CASSLEQGSSPLHF. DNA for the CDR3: TGTGCCAGCAGCTTAGAACAGGGCAGCTCACCCCTCCACTTT.

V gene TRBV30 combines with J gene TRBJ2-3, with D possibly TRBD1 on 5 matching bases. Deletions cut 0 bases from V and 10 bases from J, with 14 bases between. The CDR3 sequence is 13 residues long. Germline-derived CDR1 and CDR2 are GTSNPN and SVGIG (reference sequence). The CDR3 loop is CAWSVQAGRAQYF. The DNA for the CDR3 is TGTGCCTGGAGTGTACAGGCCGGTCGGGCGCAGTATTTT.

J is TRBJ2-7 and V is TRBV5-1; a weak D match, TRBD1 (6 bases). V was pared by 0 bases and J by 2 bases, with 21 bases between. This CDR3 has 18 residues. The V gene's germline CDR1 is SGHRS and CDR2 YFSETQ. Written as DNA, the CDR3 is TGCGCCAGCAGCTTGGTGCCCGGGTGGGGGACACACCCCTACGAGCAGTACTTC. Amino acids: CASSLVPGWGTHPYEQYF.

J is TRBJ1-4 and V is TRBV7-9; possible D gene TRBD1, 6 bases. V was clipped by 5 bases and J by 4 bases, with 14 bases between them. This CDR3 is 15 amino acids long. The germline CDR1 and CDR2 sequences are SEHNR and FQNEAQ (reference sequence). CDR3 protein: CASSPPGAYNEKLFF. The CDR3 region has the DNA TGTGCCAGCAGCCCCCCAGGGGCGTATAATGAAAAACTGTTTTTT.

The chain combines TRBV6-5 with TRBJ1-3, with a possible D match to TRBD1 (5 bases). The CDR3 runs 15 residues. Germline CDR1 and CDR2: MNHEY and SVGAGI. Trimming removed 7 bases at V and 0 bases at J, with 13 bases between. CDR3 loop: CASISGARSGNTIYF. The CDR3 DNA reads TGTGCCAGCATCTCTGGGGCCCGCTCTGGAAACACCATATATTTT.

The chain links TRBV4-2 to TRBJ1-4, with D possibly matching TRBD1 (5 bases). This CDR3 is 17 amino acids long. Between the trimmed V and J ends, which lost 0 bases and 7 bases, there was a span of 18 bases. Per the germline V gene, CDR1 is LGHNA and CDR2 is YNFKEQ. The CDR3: CASSQDMVRGTPEKLFF. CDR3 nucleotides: TGTGCCAGCAGCCAAGATATGGTACGGGGGACTCCTGAAAAACTGTTTTTT.

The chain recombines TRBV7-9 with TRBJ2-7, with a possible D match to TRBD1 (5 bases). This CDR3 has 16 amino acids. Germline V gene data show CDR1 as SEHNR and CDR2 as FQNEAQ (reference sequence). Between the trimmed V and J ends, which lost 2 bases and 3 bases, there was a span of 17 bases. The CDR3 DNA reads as TGTGCCAGCAGCTTATGGGGCGGTGAGAAGAACTACGAGCAGTACTTC. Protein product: CASSLWGGEKNYEQYF.

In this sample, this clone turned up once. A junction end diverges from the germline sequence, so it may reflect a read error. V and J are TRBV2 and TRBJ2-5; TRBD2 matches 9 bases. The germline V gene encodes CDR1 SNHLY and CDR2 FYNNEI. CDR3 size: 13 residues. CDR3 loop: CASSATSGEIQYF. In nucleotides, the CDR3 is TGTGCCAGCAGCGCGACTAGCGGCGAGATCCAGTACTTC.

CDR3 sequence (DNA): TGCGCCAGCAGCTTGGTGGGGGGGGACACTGAAGCTTTCTTT. This codes for CASSLVGGDTEAFF. The J gene is TRBJ1-1, the V gene TRBV5-1, with a weak D call TRBD1 (5 bases). The V gene lost 0 bases and the J gene lost 3 bases, with 9 bases spanning the gap. Germline CDR1 and CDR2: SGHRS and YFSETQ. The CDR3 spans 14 residues.

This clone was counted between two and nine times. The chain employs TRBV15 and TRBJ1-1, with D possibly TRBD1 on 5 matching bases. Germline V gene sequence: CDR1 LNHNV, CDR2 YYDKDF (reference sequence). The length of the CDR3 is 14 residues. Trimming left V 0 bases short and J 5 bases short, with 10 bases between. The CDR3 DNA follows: TGTGCCACCAGCAGAGATTATGGGGGGACTGAAGCTTTCTTT. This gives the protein CATSRDYGGTEAFF.

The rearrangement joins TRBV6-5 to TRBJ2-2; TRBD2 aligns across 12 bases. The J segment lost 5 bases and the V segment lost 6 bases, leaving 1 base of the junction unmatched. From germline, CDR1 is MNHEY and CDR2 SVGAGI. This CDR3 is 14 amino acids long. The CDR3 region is CASRTSGGTGELFF. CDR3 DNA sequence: TGTGCCAGCAGGACTAGCGGGGGAACCGGGGAGCTGTTTTTT.

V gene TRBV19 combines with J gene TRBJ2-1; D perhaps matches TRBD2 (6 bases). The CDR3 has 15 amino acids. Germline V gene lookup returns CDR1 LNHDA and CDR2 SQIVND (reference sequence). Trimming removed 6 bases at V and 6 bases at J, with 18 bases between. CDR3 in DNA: TGTGCCAGTAGACCCGGGGCGGGGTGGGGCAATGAGCAGTTCTTC. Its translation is CASRPGAGWGNEQFF.

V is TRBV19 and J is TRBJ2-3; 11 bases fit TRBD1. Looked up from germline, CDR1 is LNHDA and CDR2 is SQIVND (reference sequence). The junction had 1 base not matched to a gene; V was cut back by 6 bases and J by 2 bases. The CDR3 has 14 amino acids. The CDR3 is CASRDRGLTDTQYF. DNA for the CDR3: TGTGCCAGTAGGGACAGGGGGCTCACAGATACGCAGTATTTT.

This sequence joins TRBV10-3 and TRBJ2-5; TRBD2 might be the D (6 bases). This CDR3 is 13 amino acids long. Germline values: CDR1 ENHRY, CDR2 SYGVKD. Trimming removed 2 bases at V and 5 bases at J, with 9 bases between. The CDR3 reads CAISEAGRETQYF. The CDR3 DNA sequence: TGTGCCATCAGTGAGGCGGGGAGGGAGACCCAGTACTTC.

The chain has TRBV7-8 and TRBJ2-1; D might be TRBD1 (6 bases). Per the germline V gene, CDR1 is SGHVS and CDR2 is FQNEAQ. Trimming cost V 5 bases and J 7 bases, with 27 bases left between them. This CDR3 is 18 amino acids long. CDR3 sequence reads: CASSPRQAVERRGNEQFF. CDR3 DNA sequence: TGTGCCAGCAGCCCCAGACAGGCGGTTGAACGAAGGGGTAATGAGCAGTTCTTC.

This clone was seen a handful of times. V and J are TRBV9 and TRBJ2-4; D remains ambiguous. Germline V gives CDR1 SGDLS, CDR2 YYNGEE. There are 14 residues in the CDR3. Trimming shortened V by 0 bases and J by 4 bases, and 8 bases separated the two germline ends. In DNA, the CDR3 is TGTGCCAGCAGCGTAGCCCAGGAAAAAAACATTCAGTACTTC. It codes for CASSVAQEKNIQYF.

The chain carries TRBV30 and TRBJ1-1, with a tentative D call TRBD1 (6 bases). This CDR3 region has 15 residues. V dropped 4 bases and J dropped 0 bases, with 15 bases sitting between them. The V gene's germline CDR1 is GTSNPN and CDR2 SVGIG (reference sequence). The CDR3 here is CAWNGGRTLNTEAFF. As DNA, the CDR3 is TGTGCCTGGAACGGGGGGCGGACGCTGAACACTGAAGCTTTCTTT.

The CDR3 protein is CATGTSGGQETQYF. The CDR3 DNA reads TGTGCTACCGGGACTAGCGGGGGCCAAGAGACCCAGTACTTC. The V gene is TRBV7-7, the J gene TRBJ2-5, with 14 bases aligning to TRBD2. The V gene's germline CDR1 is SSHAT and CDR2 FNYEAQ (reference sequence). The CDR3 spans 14 residues.

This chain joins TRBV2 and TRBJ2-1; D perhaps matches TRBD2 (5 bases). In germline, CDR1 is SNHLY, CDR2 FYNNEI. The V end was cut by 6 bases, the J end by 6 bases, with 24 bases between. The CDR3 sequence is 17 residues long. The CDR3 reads CASSYLAAGPLGNEQFF. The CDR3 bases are TGTGCCAGCAGCTACCTAGCCGCAGGACCTCTGGGCAATGAGCAGTTCTTC.

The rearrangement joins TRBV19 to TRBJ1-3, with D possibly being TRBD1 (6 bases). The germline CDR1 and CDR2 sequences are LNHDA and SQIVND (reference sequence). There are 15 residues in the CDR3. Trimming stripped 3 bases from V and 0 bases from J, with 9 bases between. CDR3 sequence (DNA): TGTGCCAGTAGTATTACAGGGTACTCTGGAAACACCATATATTTT. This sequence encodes CASSITGYSGNTIYF.

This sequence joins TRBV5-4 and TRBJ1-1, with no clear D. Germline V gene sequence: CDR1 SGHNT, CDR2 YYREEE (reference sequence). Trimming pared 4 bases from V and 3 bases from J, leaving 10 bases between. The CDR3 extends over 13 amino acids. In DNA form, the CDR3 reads TGTGCCAGCAGCGCCGACCGGGACACTGAAGCTTTCTTT. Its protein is CASSADRDTEAFF.